This TCR beta chain was found in a study of siplizumab effects on memory and regulatory T cells. Points from the study as a whole: Assignment of a naive or memory phenotype failed for roughly 75-95% of the proliferating CD4+ or CD8+ clones.

Clones were sequenced by immunoSEQ multiplex PCR, and TCRdb holds only the in-frame ones, with some missing. The sample has about 100,000 clones, around 92% seen once. Of note for this clone: The antigen is undetermined.

Trimming cost V 6 bases and J 8 bases; bases outside gene matches: 6. The V gene's germline CDR1 is SEHNR and CDR2 FQNEAQ (reference sequence). The CDR3 contains 14 residues. The rearrangement links TRBV7-9 to TRBJ2-2, with 10 bases identical to TRBD2. The sample comprised Tregs sorted from blood. The origin of this receptor is a human donor in good health. CDR3 sequence: CASSYLAGVGELFF. CDR3 in DNA: TGTGCCAGCAGTTATCTAGCGGGAGTGGGGGAGCTGTTTTTT.